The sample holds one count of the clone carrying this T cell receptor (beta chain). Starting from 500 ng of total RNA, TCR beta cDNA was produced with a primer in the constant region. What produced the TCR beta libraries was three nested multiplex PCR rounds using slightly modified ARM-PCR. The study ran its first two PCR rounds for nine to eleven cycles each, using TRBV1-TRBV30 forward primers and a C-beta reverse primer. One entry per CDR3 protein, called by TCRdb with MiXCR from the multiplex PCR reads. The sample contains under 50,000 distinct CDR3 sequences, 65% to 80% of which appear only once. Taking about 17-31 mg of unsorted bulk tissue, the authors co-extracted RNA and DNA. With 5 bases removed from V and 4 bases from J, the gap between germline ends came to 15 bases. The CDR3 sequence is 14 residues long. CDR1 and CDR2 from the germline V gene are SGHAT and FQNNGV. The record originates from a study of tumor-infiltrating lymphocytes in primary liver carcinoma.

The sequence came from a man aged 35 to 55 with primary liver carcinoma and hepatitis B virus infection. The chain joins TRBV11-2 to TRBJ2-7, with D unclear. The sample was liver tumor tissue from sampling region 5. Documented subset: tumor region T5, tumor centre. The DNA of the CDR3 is TGTGCCAGCAGCCCCCTGGACGCGGTTTACGAGCAGTACTTC. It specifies CASSPLDAVYEQYF.